Listed below are T cell receptor beta chains from one sample, sequenced in a study of T cell responses to AZD1222 COVID-19 vaccine. The protocol was immunoSEQ multiplex PCR, while the TCRdb copy is restricted to in-frame clones and leaves out a portion. The sample holds some 120,000 clones; roughly 90% are singletons and the top ten take under 9%. The starting material was peripheral blood, obtained 28 days after the second AZD1222 dose. The receptors shown here come from an adult who received the AZD1222 COVID-19 vaccine. Both conserved end residues are part of each CDR3. Each record gives: clone size, V gene, D gene, J gene, CDR3 DNA, CDR3 protein. D genes are given only for firm matches. Part of the rows lack a size; the others show once, few, many or a class for expanded clones.

clone size: -
V gene: TRBV6-5
D gene: -
J gene: TRBJ1-1
CDR3 DNA: TGTGCCAGCGACCAAAACTTCGTTGGTGAAGCTTTCTTT
CDR3 protein: CASDQNFVGEAFF

clone size: -
V gene: TRBV2
D gene: TRBD2
J gene: TRBJ2-1
CDR3 DNA: TGTGCCAGCAGGGGAACTAGCGACCTATACAATGAGCAGTTCTTC
CDR3 protein: CASRGTSDLYNEQFF

clone size: -
V gene: TRBV5-6
D gene: -
J gene: TRBJ1-5
CDR3 DNA: TGTGCCAGCATCCCGACCCGGGGTCGGCCCCAGCATTTT
CDR3 protein: CASIPTRGRPQHF

clone size: -
V gene: TRBV5-4
D gene: -
J gene: TRBJ1-1
CDR3 DNA: TGTGCCAGCAGCTTGGCCGGAGTAGCTGAAGCTTTCTTT
CDR3 protein: CASSLAGVAEAFF

clone size: -
V gene: TRBV4-1
D gene: -
J gene: TRBJ2-3
CDR3 DNA: TGCGCCAGCAGCCAAGTAATAGCCGGTCCCAGCGGCGCAGATACGCAGTATTTT
CDR3 protein: CASSQVIAGPSGADTQYF

clone size: -
V gene: TRBV29-1
D gene: TRBD1
J gene: TRBJ1-1
CDR3 DNA: TGCAGCGTCGAGGGACAGGAGGGGGATTTGGCTTTCTTT
CDR3 protein: CSVEGQEGDLAFF

clone size: -
V gene: TRBV20-1
D gene: TRBD1
J gene: TRBJ1-5
CDR3 DNA: TGCAGTGCTAGTCCCCCGAGGACAGGGGTCATCACCCAGCATTTT
CDR3 protein: CSASPPRTGVITQHF

clone size: -
V gene: TRBV28
D gene: -
J gene: TRBJ1-5
CDR3 DNA: TGTGCCAGCAGTTTAGGGGGTGGCAATCAGCCCCAGCATTTT
CDR3 protein: CASSLGGGNQPQHF

clone size: few
V gene: TRBV5-4
D gene: -
J gene: TRBJ1-6
CDR3 DNA: TGTGCCAGCACCGCGGGCGGGGGCATTGATTCACCCCTCCACTTT
CDR3 protein: CASTAGGGIDSPLHF

clone size: -
V gene: TRBV27
D gene: TRBD2
J gene: TRBJ2-2
CDR3 DNA: TGTGCCAGCAGTTTTGGTCTAGCGGGAACCGGGGAGCTGTTTTTT
CDR3 protein: CASSFGLAGTGELFF

clone size: -
V gene: TRBV28
D gene: TRBD1
J gene: TRBJ1-4
CDR3 DNA: TGTGCCAGCAGTGGCCGGGACAGGGGAAATGAAAAACTGTTTTTT
CDR3 protein: CASSGRDRGNEKLFF

clone size: few
V gene: TRBV27
D gene: -
J gene: TRBJ2-7
CDR3 DNA: TGTGCCAGCAGTCTCGGTGGGTACGAGCAGTACTTC
CDR3 protein: CASSLGGYEQYF

clone size: -
V gene: TRBV7-9
D gene: TRBD2
J gene: TRBJ2-3
CDR3 DNA: TGTGCCAGCAGCTATACTAGCGGGAGGGCCGCAGATACGCAGTATTTT
CDR3 protein: CASSYTSGRAADTQYF

clone size: -
V gene: TRBV7-9
D gene: -
J gene: TRBJ2-3
CDR3 DNA: TGTGCCAGCAGCTTTCGGGCAGGTCCAGATACGCAGTATTTT
CDR3 protein: CASSFRAGPDTQYF

clone size: once
V gene: TRBV5-1
D gene: -
J gene: TRBJ1-3
CDR3 DNA: TGCGCCAGCAGCATCGACAGTCTATACTCTGGAAACACCATATATTTT
CDR3 protein: CASSIDSLYSGNTIYF

clone size: -
V gene: TRBV12-3/TRBV12-4
D gene: -
J gene: TRBJ1-5
CDR3 DNA: TGTGCCAGCAGTTTAGGTCAGCCCCAGCATTTT
CDR3 protein: CASSLGQPQHF

clone size: -
V gene: TRBV28
D gene: -
J gene: TRBJ2-3
CDR3 DNA: TGTGCCACCAAGAGGACAGATACGCAGTATTTT
CDR3 protein: CATKRTDTQYF

clone size: -
V gene: TRBV3-1/TRBV3-2
D gene: TRBD1
J gene: TRBJ2-7
CDR3 DNA: TGTGCCAGCAGCCACGTAAGACCACAGGGGGCCATATGGGAGCAGTACTTC
CDR3 protein: CASSHVRPQGAIWEQYF

clone size: few
V gene: TRBV18
D gene: TRBD1
J gene: TRBJ1-1
CDR3 DNA: TGTGCCAGCTCACCCGACAGGGGCGTACGTAGGACTGAAGCTTTCTTT
CDR3 protein: CASSPDRGVRRTEAFF

clone size: -
V gene: TRBV19
D gene: -
J gene: TRBJ2-2
CDR3 DNA: TGTGCCAGTAGTGCCCCGGGACAAGCGAACACCGGGGAGCTGTTTTTT
CDR3 protein: CASSAPGQANTGELFF

clone size: -
V gene: TRBV6-6
D gene: TRBD2
J gene: TRBJ2-1
CDR3 DNA: TGTGCCAGCAGCCTACTAGCGGGAGGTTACAATGAGCAGTTCTTC
CDR3 protein: CASSLLAGGYNEQFF

clone size: -
V gene: TRBV2
D gene: -
J gene: TRBJ2-3
CDR3 DNA: TGTGCCAGCAGTGAATGGGGGGGCACAGATACGCAGTATTTT
CDR3 protein: CASSEWGGTDTQYF

clone size: -
V gene: TRBV19
D gene: -
J gene: TRBJ1-1
CDR3 DNA: TGTGCCAGTAGTCACCTAAGCGGGGGGGCGGACACTGAAGCTTTCTTT
CDR3 protein: CASSHLSGGADTEAFF

clone size: -
V gene: TRBV29-1
D gene: TRBD2
J gene: TRBJ2-3
CDR3 DNA: TGCAGCGTTGGTCTTTCTAGCGGGGGGGCCACAGATACGCAGTATTTT
CDR3 protein: CSVGLSSGGATDTQYF

clone size: once
V gene: TRBV11-3
D gene: TRBD1
J gene: TRBJ2-7
CDR3 DNA: TGTGCCAGCAGCTTAAGGGGGACAGGGGGTTACGAGCAGTACTTC
CDR3 protein: CASSLRGTGGYEQYF

clone size: -
V gene: TRBV10-3
D gene: TRBD1
J gene: TRBJ1-2
CDR3 DNA: TGTGCCATCAGACCACAGGGGCCCAACTATGGCTACACCTTC
CDR3 protein: CAIRPQGPNYGYTF

clone size: -
V gene: TRBV4-1
D gene: -
J gene: TRBJ2-1
CDR3 DNA: TGCGCCAGCAGCCTCGGGAGCGATGAGCAGTTCTTC
CDR3 protein: CASSLGSDEQFF

clone size: -
V gene: TRBV19
D gene: -
J gene: TRBJ2-7
CDR3 DNA: TGTGCCAGTAGATCCAATAATCCCCACGAGCAGTACTTC
CDR3 protein: CASRSNNPHEQYF

clone size: -
V gene: TRBV27
D gene: -
J gene: TRBJ2-1
CDR3 DNA: TGTGCCAGCAGTTTGGAGGGACACAATGAGCAGTTCTTC
CDR3 protein: CASSLEGHNEQFF

clone size: -
V gene: TRBV7-9
D gene: -
J gene: TRBJ1-6
CDR3 DNA: TGTGCCAGCGGCCCCCCCGGGACACGGGGTAATTCACCCCTCCACTTT
CDR3 protein: CASGPPGTRGNSPLHF

clone size: -
V gene: TRBV29-1
D gene: -
J gene: TRBJ2-7
CDR3 DNA: TGCAGCGTTGAACTTATAGGCATATTCCCCGGGCAGTACTTC
CDR3 protein: CSVELIGIFPGQYF

clone size: many
V gene: TRBV6-2/TRBV6-3
D gene: -
J gene: TRBJ2-7
CDR3 DNA: TGTGCCAGCAGTTACTCGGACAGCTCCTACGAGCAGTACTTC
CDR3 protein: CASSYSDSSYEQYF

clone size: -
V gene: TRBV6-4
D gene: -
J gene: TRBJ2-3
CDR3 DNA: TGTGCCAGCAGTGACACCGGGCGCCCTTGGGATACGCAGTATTTT
CDR3 protein: CASSDTGRPWDTQYF

clone size: -
V gene: TRBV19
D gene: TRBD1
J gene: TRBJ1-5
CDR3 DNA: TGTGCCAGTACCGAACCTTGGACAGGGAACAATCAGCCCCAGCATTTT
CDR3 protein: CASTEPWTGNNQPQHF

clone size: -
V gene: TRBV9
D gene: -
J gene: TRBJ2-1
CDR3 DNA: TGTGCCAGCAGCGAATCCTCCGGGGGAGCTTACAATGAGCAGTTCTTC
CDR3 protein: CASSESSGGAYNEQFF

clone size: -
V gene: TRBV6-6
D gene: -
J gene: TRBJ2-3
CDR3 DNA: TGTGCCAGCAGCCCTATAGGGGGGATCGCAGATACGCAGTATTTT
CDR3 protein: CASSPIGGIADTQYF

clone size: -
V gene: TRBV18
D gene: -
J gene: TRBJ2-3
CDR3 DNA: TGTGCCAGCTCACCAGGGGACCCAGCGCAGTATTTT
CDR3 protein: CASSPGDPAQYF

clone size: few
V gene: TRBV28
D gene: -
J gene: TRBJ2-2
CDR3 DNA: TGTGCCAGCAGGGTGCGGCACGGGAACACCGGGGAGCTGTTTTTT
CDR3 protein: CASRVRHGNTGELFF

clone size: -
V gene: TRBV6-2/TRBV6-3
D gene: -
J gene: TRBJ2-1
CDR3 DNA: TGTGCCAGCAGTTACGGGACTCGCTCAACCTACAATGAGCAGTTCTTC
CDR3 protein: CASSYGTRSTYNEQFF

clone size: -
V gene: TRBV7-9
D gene: -
J gene: TRBJ2-1
CDR3 DNA: TGTGCCAGCAGCTTAGCCCTTCCTCTAAATGAGCAGTTCTTC
CDR3 protein: CASSLALPLNEQFF

clone size: -
V gene: TRBV15
D gene: -
J gene: TRBJ2-2
CDR3 DNA: TGTGCCACCAGCAGAGATATCGGGTGGGGGGAGCTGTTTTTT
CDR3 protein: CATSRDIGWGELFF

clone size: -
V gene: TRBV28
D gene: -
J gene: TRBJ2-5
CDR3 DNA: TGTGCCAGCAGGAATGGGGGGGGCCTAGAGACCCAGTACTTC
CDR3 protein: CASRNGGGLETQYF

clone size: -
V gene: TRBV25-1
D gene: -
J gene: TRBJ2-5
CDR3 DNA: TGTGCCAGCCGAATTGGGTCCGAAGTGACCCAGTACTTC
CDR3 protein: CASRIGSEVTQYF

clone size: -
V gene: TRBV25-1
D gene: -
J gene: TRBJ2-5
CDR3 DNA: TGTGCCAGCAGTGAGGTAATCCAAGAGACCCAGTACTTC
CDR3 protein: CASSEVIQETQYF

clone size: -
V gene: TRBV7-6
D gene: -
J gene: TRBJ2-2
CDR3 DNA: TGTGCCAGCAGTCTACGACTGGGTGCTAGGACCGGGGAGCTGTTTTTT
CDR3 protein: CASSLRLGARTGELFF

clone size: once
V gene: TRBV28
D gene: -
J gene: TRBJ2-1
CDR3 DNA: TGTGCCAGCAGTCCTGCGATTCATGAGCAGTTCTTC
CDR3 protein: CASSPAIHEQFF

clone size: -
V gene: TRBV28
D gene: -
J gene: TRBJ1-4
CDR3 DNA: TGTGCCAGCGAATCTCCGGGTCCCAAAGGAAAACTGTTTTTT
CDR3 protein: CASESPGPKGKLFF

clone size: -
V gene: TRBV3-1/TRBV3-2
D gene: -
J gene: TRBJ1-3
CDR3 DNA: TGTGCCAGCAGTGGCACAAGTCCTTCTGGAAACACCATATATTTT
CDR3 protein: CASSGTSPSGNTIYF

clone size: -
V gene: TRBV12-3/TRBV12-4
D gene: -
J gene: TRBJ2-1
CDR3 DNA: TGTGCCAGCAGTTCTTGGAATGAGCAGTTCTTC
CDR3 protein: CASSSWNEQFF

clone size: -
V gene: TRBV7-8
D gene: TRBD1
J gene: TRBJ1-5
CDR3 DNA: TGTGCCAGCAGCTTAGTCGGACAGGGGGCTTATAGCAATCAGCCCCAGCATTTT
CDR3 protein: CASSLVGQGAYSNQPQHF

clone size: once
V gene: TRBV6-5
D gene: -
J gene: TRBJ2-7
CDR3 DNA: TGTGCCAGCAGTTACTCGATGGACAGCACCTACGAGCAGTATTTC
CDR3 protein: CASSYSMDSTYEQYF

clone size: once
V gene: TRBV3-1/TRBV3-2
D gene: -
J gene: TRBJ2-7
CDR3 DNA: TGTGCCAGCAGCCAAGCGGGGGTCTACGAGCAGTACTTC
CDR3 protein: CASSQAGVYEQYF

clone size: -
V gene: TRBV20-1
D gene: -
J gene: TRBJ2-3
CDR3 DNA: TGCAGTGCTAGTTTACAGGGCCCAGATACGCAGTATTTT
CDR3 protein: CSASLQGPDTQYF

clone size: -
V gene: TRBV18
D gene: -
J gene: TRBJ2-7
CDR3 DNA: TGTGCCAGCTCACCTGAAGACGGGCCCGTGGAGCAGTACTTC
CDR3 protein: CASSPEDGPVEQYF